The clone carrying this TCR beta chain was picked up a small number of times. Regarding time point: patch test 1, 2 weeks after DPC sensitization. The treatment was: therapeutic diphenylcyclopropenone sensitization with weekly scalp DPC. TCRdb re-called the RACE reads with MiXCR, one entry per CDR3 protein. Of around 160,000 distinct CDR3 sequences in the sample, about 14% were seen once. This sample is part of a study of human T cells and chemical hapten exposure. About the research overall: During the approximately 24-week study period, patients had diphenylcyclopropenone applied to the scalp every week.

The CDR3 consists of 14 residues. V dropped 1 base and J dropped 6 bases, with 10 bases sitting between them. CDR1 is SEHNR and CDR2 is FQNEAQ in the germline V gene (reference sequence). The sequence derives from a woman in her twenties or thirties with alopecia areata. Some clones in this sample may be carry-over from other donors' samples. The chain carries TRBV7-9 and TRBJ1-5, with no clear D. The sequencing here drew on whole blood, taken in connection with sensitization to the hapten diphenylcyclopropenone (DPC). CDR3 bases: TGTGCCAGCAGCTTAGGAGAGGGAAGTCAGCCCCAGCATTTT. It yields the protein CASSLGEGSQPQHF.